The 28 T cell receptor beta chains below all came from one sample that was sequenced in a study. Only in-frame clones appear in the TCRdb table, and some are missing; sequencing was by immunoSEQ multiplex PCR. The data contain about 68,000 clones, 90% to 95% of them singletons. Sequencing was done on a sample of PBMCs. All receptors derive from a man in his forties with rheumatoid arthritis.

The CDR3 region is CASSERGGGQPQHF. The CDR3 bases are TGTGCCAGCAGCGAAAGAGGGGGCGGTCAGCCCCAGCATTTT. The V call is TRBV7-3, the J call TRBJ1-5; 7 bases agree with TRBD1. This CDR3 comprises 14 residues. V dropped 5 bases and J dropped 6; count of bases not matched to a gene: 7. The germline V gene encodes CDR1 SGHTA and CDR2 FQGTGA.

The genes are TRBV4-1 and TRBJ1-1; D gene uncertain. Trimming left V 2 bases short and J 1 base short, with 8 bases between. The CDR3 runs to 14 residues. The germline V gene has CDR1 MGHRA and CDR2 YSYEKL. DNA for the CDR3: TGCGCCAGCAGCCAACTCTGGGCGAACACTGAAGCTTTCTTT. Translation: CASSQLWANTEAFF.

This clone has just one count. This chain links TRBV19 with TRBJ1-1; possibly TRBD1 for D (6 bases). The CDR3 loop spans 13 amino acids. Germline loops: CDR1 LNHDA, CDR2 SQIVND (reference sequence). The germline V and J ends were trimmed by 5 bases and 4 bases, with 11 bases remaining between them. CDR3 residues: CASSGRGTTEAFF. DNA for the CDR3: TGTGCCAGTAGTGGAAGGGGGACCACTGAAGCTTTCTTT.

V is TRBV5-1 and J is TRBJ1-4; TRBD1 agrees at 7 bases. The CDR3 covers 14 residues. The V gene's germline CDR1 is SGHRS and CDR2 YFSETQ. The trim removed 5 bases at V and 5 bases at J, leaving 6 bases unmatched. For the CDR3, the DNA is TGCGCCAGCAGGTCCGGGACAGAGAATGAAAAACTGTTTTTT. This encodes CASRSGTENEKLFF.

V gene TRBV6-2 or TRBV6-3 combines with J gene TRBJ1-5; unclear D gene. CDR1 is MNHEY, CDR2 SVGEGT, per germline. The CDR3 spans 16 residues. V lost 5 bases to trimming and J lost 6 bases, with 20 bases between them. The CDR3 DNA is TGTGCCAGCAGTCCCTTTCTCTCGGGGAAAGGTCAGCCCCAGCATTTT. This sequence encodes CASSPFLSGKGQPQHF.

The chain couples TRBV7-8 to TRBJ1-2, with a weak D call TRBD1 (5 bases). The CDR3 is 16 amino acids. Germline V gene lookup returns CDR1 SGHVS and CDR2 FQNEAQ. V gave up 0 bases and J gave up 4 bases, with 15 bases separating them. The CDR3 nucleotides read TGTGCCAGCAGCTTAGCGCTCGGCAGGGCAACCTATGGCTACACCTTC. This translates into CASSLALGRATYGYTF.

In its sample, this clone was seen a few times. This sequence joins TRBV19 and TRBJ1-1; TRBD1 might be the D (5 bases). CDR1 and CDR2 (germline): LNHDA, SQIVND (reference sequence). Trimming took 7 bases from V and 7 from J, leaving 25 bases between them. This CDR3 has 16 amino acids. The CDR3 region is CASTRWGGSIKGEAFF. The CDR3 nucleotides read TGTGCCAGTACCCGGTGGGGCGGTAGCATAAAGGGTGAAGCTTTCTTT. Drawing the rest from reference TRBV19 and TRBJ1-1, the complete variable domain is DGGITQSPKYLFRKEGQNVTLSCEQNLNHDAMYWYRQDPGQGLRLIYYSQIVNDFQKGDIAEGYSVSREKKESFPLTVTSAQKNPTAFYLCASTRWGGSIKGEAFFGQGTRLTVV.

The chain couples TRBV9 to TRBJ2-5, with 10 positions matching TRBD2. The CDR3 is 16 residues long. V was pared by 2 bases and J by 0 bases, with 4 bases of the junction left unmatched. Looked up from germline, CDR1 is SGDLS and CDR2 is YYNGEE. The CDR3 spells CASSVRSGGYQETQYF. CDR3 coding DNA: TGTGCCAGCAGCGTTCGTAGCGGGGGGTACCAAGAGACCCAGTACTTC.

The chain couples TRBV7-8 to TRBJ2-3; D is unclear. In germline, CDR1 is SGHVS, CDR2 FQNEAQ. This CDR3 is built from 15 residues. Trimming took off 5 bases at V and 1 base at J, with 13 bases between the two ends. CDR3: CASSPRGPGTDTQYF. The DNA for the CDR3 is TGTGCCAGCAGCCCCAGAGGACCAGGCACAGATACGCAGTATTTT.

This clone was picked up one time. The CDR3 is CATSDLTDNEQFF. The CDR3 DNA follows: TGTGCCACCAGTGATTTGACTGACAATGAGCAGTTCTTC. This chain joins TRBV24-1 and TRBJ2-1; D remains unclear. Per the germline V gene, CDR1 is KGHDR and CDR2 is SFDVKD. The V gene lost 0 bases and the J gene lost 5 bases, with 4 bases spanning the gap. The CDR3 runs to 13 residues.

V gene TRBV5-1 combines with J gene TRBJ1-1; D ambiguous. The CDR3 is 16 amino acids. With 1 base removed from V and 1 base from J, the gap between germline ends came to 14 bases. Germline lookup yields CDR1 SGHRS and CDR2 YFSETQ. This CDR3 is CASSLNGSPGNTEAFF. Written as DNA, the CDR3 is TGCGCCAGCAGCTTGAATGGTTCCCCGGGGAACACTGAAGCTTTCTTT.

The J gene is TRBJ2-2, the V gene TRBV5-4, with 7 bases lining up with TRBD1. The V and J ends lost 0 bases and 3 bases, in that order; junction bases with no gene match: 2. Germline assignment: CDR1 SGHNT and CDR2 YYREEE (reference sequence). The CDR3 totals 15 residues. The CDR3 here is CASSLAGTDTGELFF. The CDR3 nucleotides read TGTGCCAGCAGCTTGGCCGGGACAGACACCGGGGAGCTGTTTTTT.

The rearrangement joins TRBV4-3 to TRBJ2-1; no definite D call. The V end lost 4 bases, the J end lost 0 bases, and 13 bases lay between the germline ends. This CDR3 spans 16 amino acids. Germline CDR1 and CDR2: LGHNA and YSLEER. CDR3 coding DNA: TGCGCCAGCAGCCCCCGCCGGGCTAGCTCCTACAATGAGCAGTTCTTC. It encodes CASSPRRASSYNEQFF.

The gene calls are TRBV19 and TRBJ1-4; 8 nucleotides align to TRBD1. The CDR3 covers 14 residues. Unmatched junction bases numbered 9, after V lost 7 bases and J lost 8 bases. CDR1 and CDR2 (germline): LNHDA, SQIVND (reference sequence). The CDR3 protein is CASTSGGRGEKLFF. DNA for the CDR3: TGTGCCAGTACCTCAGGGGGCAGGGGGGAAAAACTGTTTTTT.

This rearrangement joins TRBV10-3 to TRBJ1-2, with 9 nucleotides matching TRBD1. The germline gives CDR1 ENHRY, CDR2 SYGVKD. The CDR3 sequence is 15 residues long. V shed 7 bases and J 4 bases; nucleotides not matched to a gene: 10. Here the CDR3 DNA reads TGTGCCATCACTGAAATGGACAGGGGTGGCTATGGCTACACCTTC. It encodes CAITEMDRGGYGYTF.

The rearrangement uses TRBV12-3 or TRBV12-4 and TRBJ1-3, with unresolved D. The CDR3 has 13 amino acids. Trimming removed 8 bases at V and 4 bases at J, with 12 bases between. The CDR3, as DNA: TGTGCCAGCGAGACCCTGGTCGGAAACACCATATATTTT. Its translation is CASETLVGNTIYF.

The chain has TRBV6-4 and TRBJ1-2; no clear D. Germline loops: CDR1 MRHNA, CDR2 SNTAGT. Trimming pared 6 bases from V and 0 bases from J, leaving 14 bases between. The CDR3 extends over 15 amino acids. CDR3 DNA: TGTGCCAGCAGACCCGACGCAATTGCTAACTATGGCTACACCTTC. This sequence encodes CASRPDAIANYGYTF.

The V and J genes are TRBV5-1 and TRBJ1-4; D may be TRBD1 (6 bases). Trimming removed 1 base from V and 4 bases from J, with 8 bases in between. This CDR3 spans 14 amino acids. Germline loops: CDR1 SGHRS, CDR2 YFSETQ. CDR3: CASSLTGFNEKLFF. The CDR3 coding sequence is TGCGCCAGCAGCTTGACAGGGTTTAATGAAAAACTGTTTTTT.

The chain recombines TRBV18 with TRBJ2-5, with TRBD2 matching over 13 bases. The germline V gene has CDR1 KGHSH and CDR2 LQKENI. CDR3 length: 16 residues. With 0 bases clipped from V and 3 bases from J, the junction kept 1 base outside the gene matches. The CDR3 loop is CASSPPGLAGKETQYF. Here the CDR3 DNA reads TGTGCCAGCTCACCACCGGGACTAGCGGGGAAAGAGACCCAGTACTTC.

The rearrangement links TRBV7-9 to TRBJ2-5; D not resolved. The CDR3 runs 20 residues. Deletions cut 5 bases from V and 0 bases from J, with 28 bases between. The germline CDR1 and CDR2 sequences are SEHNR and FQNEAQ (reference sequence). CDR3 residues: CASSISLHSYSSPYQETQYF. The CDR3 nucleotides are TGTGCCAGCAGCATTAGCCTTCATAGCTACTCCTCACCGTACCAAGAGACCCAGTACTTC.

This sequence joins TRBV5-1 and TRBJ2-5, with 9 positions matching TRBD1. The germline V gene encodes CDR1 SGHRS and CDR2 YFSETQ. V lost 0 bases and J lost 4; bases outside the gene matches: 4. The CDR3 contains 15 residues. The DNA for the CDR3 is TGCGCCAGCAGCTTGGTGGTGGGACAGGGAGAGACCCAGTACTTC. This encodes CASSLVVGQGETQYF.

The chain links TRBV7-3 to TRBJ2-6; unclear D gene. Germline-derived CDR1 and CDR2 are SGHTA and FQGTGA. This CDR3 comprises 17 residues. Trimming removed 1 base at V and 2 bases at J, with 12 bases between. In DNA form, the CDR3 reads TGTGCCAGCAGCTTAAGCTTCACCGGGCCTGGGGCCAACGTCCTGACTTTC. It translates to CASSLSFTGPGANVLTF.

The chain links TRBV2 to TRBJ1-3; TRBD1 matches 8 bases. The CDR3 sequence is 15 residues long. V was pared by 6 bases and J by 0 bases, with 4 bases of the junction left unmatched. The germline CDR1 and CDR2 sequences are SNHLY and FYNNEI. In DNA form, the CDR3 reads TGTGCCAGCAGAGGACAGGGACTCTCTGGAAACACCATATATTTT. Residues: CASRGQGLSGNTIYF. Drawing the rest from reference TRBV2 and TRBJ1-3, the complete variable domain is EPEVTQTPSHQVTQMGQEVILRCVPISNHLYFYWYRQILGQKVEFLVSFYNNEISEKSEIFDDQFSVERPDGSNFTLKIRSTKLEDSAMYFCASRGQGLSGNTIYFGEGSWLTVV.

The CDR3 nucleotides read TGTGCCAGCTCACCCGTGACAAGCCCGTACAATGAGCAGTTCTTC. It is translated as CASSPVTSPYNEQFF. The rearrangement joins TRBV18 to TRBJ2-1; D not resolved. V lost 3 bases to trimming and J lost 4 bases, with 13 bases between them. Germline values: CDR1 KGHSH, CDR2 LQKENI. This CDR3 comprises 15 residues.

The chain combines TRBV6-5 with TRBJ1-6, with a possible D match to TRBD1 (5 bases). The CDR3 loop spans 14 amino acids. Trimming left V 6 bases short and J 7 bases short, with 13 bases between. Germline CDR1 and CDR2: MNHEY and SVGAGI. CDR3 DNA sequence: TGTGCCAGCAGACTCCGGGACGGAAATTCACCCCTCCACTTT. As protein: CASRLRDGNSPLHF.

The chain has TRBV6-6 and TRBJ2-7, with 11 bases fitting TRBD2. Germline CDR1 is MNHNY and CDR2 is SVGAGI (reference sequence). This CDR3 comprises 14 residues. V lost 6 bases and J lost 5; bases outside the gene matches: 6. The CDR3 region is CASRELAGANEQYF. CDR3 sequence (DNA): TGTGCCAGCAGGGAACTAGCGGGGGCCAACGAGCAGTACTTC.

This chain connects TRBV11-2 to TRBJ1-2, with TRBD1 as a possible D gene (6 bases). This CDR3 region has 15 residues. Per the germline V gene, CDR1 is SGHAT and CDR2 is FQNNGV. Trimming stripped 5 bases from V and 2 bases from J, with 15 bases between. CDR3 protein: CASSPTTGYNYGYTF. The CDR3 DNA follows: TGTGCCAGCAGCCCAACCACAGGGTACAACTATGGCTACACCTTC.

This chain connects TRBV10-1 to TRBJ2-7; D remains unclear. The CDR3 extends over 13 amino acids. V shed 3 bases and J shed 2 bases, with 8 bases lying between them. The germline V gene has CDR1 WNHNN and CDR2 SYGVQD (reference sequence). CDR3 loop: CASSEASTYEQYF. The DNA for the CDR3 is TGCGCCAGCAGTGAAGCGAGTACCTACGAGCAGTACTTC.